Each of the 16 T cell receptor beta chains below was sequenced from the same sample in a study of CD8+ T cells in alopecia areata. Sequencing used cDNA as its template, made by extracting RNA and reverse transcribing it. TCRdb keeps only in-frame clones here, not all; method: immunoSEQ multiplex PCR. The sample gives 290,000 or so clones, none seen only once, and the top ten clones hold 1.2%. Cutaneous lymph nodes were pooled and cells sorted by CD4, CD8alpha, NKG2D, NKG2ACE and more. Sequencing was carried out using CD4+ T cells sorted from a lymph node. The receptor set was obtained from a C3H/HeJ mouse with alopecia areata. Mice of this strain are of MHC haplotype H2-k.

Notes on this clone: Genes and germline are mouse. CDR3: CASSGTVGQDTQYF. CDR3 DNA, as far as it was read: TGTGCCAGCAGTGGGACAGTGGGCCAAGAC. The J gene is TRBJ2-5, the V gene TRBV13-1; maybe TRBD1 (6 bases). The CDR3 end is not reached by the read, which stops 4 residues before it; the germline J gene fills it in. Germline V lookup: CDR1 NSHNY, CDR2 SYGAGN. Trimming shortened V by 3 bases and J by 2 bases, and 10 bases separated the two germline ends. There are 14 residues in the CDR3.

To note about this clone: The gene names given are mouse names. Read coverage stops 4 residues before the CDR3 terminus; the germline J gene supplies the remainder. The chain joins TRBV13-1 to TRBJ2-5, with a possible D match to TRBD1 (6 bases). Germline V lookup: CDR1 NSHNY, CDR2 SYGAGN. The V end lost 2 bases, the J end lost 0 bases, and 10 bases lay between the germline ends. This CDR3 contains 15 residues. The CDR3 protein is CASSEDRANQDTQYF. Partial CDR3 DNA: TGTGCCAGCAGTGAGGACAGAGCTAACCAAGAC.

This clone occurred a few times. Gene names and germline refer to mouse. The CDR3 end lies 4 residues beyond the end of the read and is filled in from the germline J gene. This chain joins TRBV13-1 and TRBJ2-1; 12 bases are a match to TRBD2. The CDR3 extends over 14 amino acids. Germline CDR1 and CDR2: NSHNY and SYGAGN. The ends lost 5 bases at V and 5 bases at J; junction bases unmatched: 2. CDR3 bases read: TGTGCCAGCAGAGGGGACTGGGGGGATGCT. It encodes CASRGDWGDA. The CDR3 reads in full as CASRGDWGDAEQFF.

About this clone: The germline and genes are mouse ones. The read ends 4 residues before the CDR3 terminus; that terminus is restored from the germline J gene. The rearrangement links TRBV29 to TRBJ1-1; D may be TRBD1 (6 bases). Germline loops: CDR1 MSHET, CDR2 SYDVDS. CDR3 length: 11 amino acids. The sequenced CDR3 bases are TGTGCTAGCAGTTCACAGGGA. Amino acids: CASSSQG. The full-length CDR3 reads as CASSSQGEVFF.

In its sample, this clone was seen many times. Germline and genes: mouse. The CDR3 end is not reached by the read, which stops 4 residues before it; the germline J gene fills it in. This sample includes further DNA sequences coding for the same CDR3. The rearrangement joins TRBV13-3 to TRBJ2-1; D is possibly TRBD1 (5 bases). Trimming removed 2 bases at V and 2 bases at J, with 8 bases between. The CDR3 has 14 residues. CDR1 NNHDY and CDR2 SYVADS come from the germline V gene. CDR3 residues: CASSDGQYYAEQFF. CDR3 DNA, as far as it was read: TGTGCCAGCAGTGACGGACAATACTATGCT.

To note about this clone: The germline and genes are mouse ones. Read data end 4 residues before the CDR3 end; the end is taken from the germline J gene. The chain joins TRBV31 to TRBJ2-3, with 8 bases lining up with TRBD2. The CDR3 loop spans 13 amino acids. Trimming removed 8 bases from V and 0 bases from J; junction bases left unmatched: 4. Germline CDR1 and CDR2: GKSSPN and SITVG. The CDR3 DNA, read in part, is TGTGCCGGGGGACTGGCTAGTGCAGAA. It codes for CAGGLASAE. In full, the CDR3 is CAGGLASAETLYF.

This clone has just a few counts. All gene names here are mouse names. The read stops 4 residues short of the end of the CDR3; the missing end is completed from the germline J gene. The V gene is TRBV31, the J gene TRBJ2-4; the match to TRBD2 covers 9 bases. The V gene's germline CDR1 is GKSSPN and CDR2 SITVG. This CDR3 is 15 amino acids long. V lost 1 base to trimming and J lost 0 bases; unmatched junction nucleotides: 2. The CDR3 spells CAWSRTGASQNTLYF. The CDR3 DNA, read in part, is TGTGCCTGGAGTCGGACTGGGGCTAGTCAAAAC.

This clone was observed a handful of times. Mouse germline and gene names are used. The CDR3 is cut off 4 residues early in the read; its end comes from the germline J gene. The genes are TRBV5 and TRBJ2-2, with TRBD2 matching over 7 bases. The CDR3 is made up of 16 amino acids. V lost 3 bases, J lost 0 bases, and 4 bases stayed unmatched. In germline, CDR1 is LGHNA, CDR2 YNLKQL (reference sequence). Incomplete CDR3 DNA: TGTGCCAGCAGCCAGAAACTGGGGACAAACACCGGG. Translated, it gives CASSQKLGTNTG. The full CDR3 protein is CASSQKLGTNTGQLYF.

Regarding this clone: Here the gene names and germline are mouse. The CDR3 bases that were read are TGTGCCAGCAGTATAAGGACAGGGACAAACACA. The encoded protein is CASSIRTGTNT. The whole CDR3 protein reads CASSIRTGTNTEVFF. The rearrangement joins TRBV19 to TRBJ1-1, with TRBD1 identical over 8 bases. The sequence runs out 4 residues before the end of the CDR3; the remainder is reconstructed from the germline J gene. The CDR3 is 15 amino acids. Trimming cost V 1 base and J 0 bases; bases outside gene matches: 2. In germline, CDR1 is FNHDT, CDR2 SITEND (reference sequence).

This clone has a handful of counts. The genes and germline here are from mouse. The read finishes 4 residues shy of the CDR3 end, and the germline J gene is used to complete it. The chain combines TRBV13-2 with TRBJ2-7, with D hard to call. V lost 1 base, J lost 1 base, and 6 bases lay in between. Germline CDR1 reads NNHNN; CDR2 reads SYGAGS (reference sequence). CDR3 length equals 13 residues. The covered CDR3 bases are TGTGCCAGCGGTGATAACAATTCCTAT. As protein: CASGDNNSY. The entire CDR3 is CASGDNNSYEQYF.

This clone showed up just a few times. Germline and genes here are mouse. The read ends 4 residues shy of where the CDR3 ends; the end is completed using the germline J gene. Additional DNA sequences in this sample encode the identical CDR3. The chain combines TRBV5 with TRBJ1-1; the D gene is possibly TRBD1 (6 bases). The CDR3 is made up of 13 amino acids. Germline CDR1 is LGHNA and CDR2 is YNLKQL (reference sequence). Trimming pared 0 bases from V and 4 bases from J, leaving 6 bases between. CDR3 amino acids: CASSQEGGTEVFF. The DNA read from the CDR3 is TGTGCCAGCAGCCAAGAAGGGGGCACA.

Turning to this clone: The listed genes are named as in mouse. This specimen includes other DNA sequences encoding the same CDR3. CDR3 sequence: CAWSLGQGYAEQFF. The sequenced part of the CDR3 DNA is TGTGCCTGGAGTCTTGGACAGGGGTATGCT. The V gene is TRBV31, the J gene TRBJ2-1, with 9 bases fitting TRBD1. The CDR3 end lies 4 residues beyond the end of the read and is filled in from the germline J gene. The V gene's germline CDR1 is GKSSPN and CDR2 SITVG. CDR3 size: 14 residues. After removal of 0 bases from V and 4 bases from J, the junction contained 1 base not matched to a gene.

Comment on this clone: Gene names refer to mouse genes. With the read ending 4 residues before the CDR3 end, the germline J gene is used to fill in that end. In the same sample, other DNA sequences code for this CDR3. This chain joins TRBV5 and TRBJ2-3; the match to TRBD2 covers 8 bases. J was trimmed by 0 bases and V by 2 bases; bases with no gene match: 4. Germline V gene sequence: CDR1 LGHNA, CDR2 YNLKQL (reference sequence). The CDR3 runs 16 residues. Here the CDR3 reads CASSQLGGASAETLYF. Incomplete CDR3 DNA: TGTGCCAGCAGCCAACTGGGGGGCGCTAGTGCAGAA.

Of note for this clone: Mouse names are used for the genes. The CDR3 end falls 4 residues outside the read, so it is completed with the germline J gene. Other DNA sequences from this sample encode an identical CDR3 as well. V and J are TRBV31 and TRBJ2-2, with 8 bases lining up with TRBD1. Germline trimming cut 1 base from V and 2 bases from J; bases unmatched to any gene: 0. This CDR3 comprises 14 residues. Germline assignment: CDR1 GKSSPN and CDR2 SITVG. The sequenced CDR3 bases are TGTGCCTGGAGTCGACAGGGGAACACCGGG. Translating it yields CAWSRQGNTG. The whole CDR3 protein reads CAWSRQGNTGQLYF.

This clone has at least ten counts. Gene names and germline match the mouse. The read terminates 4 residues before the CDR3 end, so the remaining end is supplied by the germline J gene. Other DNA sequences within the sample encode an identical CDR3. This sequence joins TRBV1 and TRBJ2-3; D gene ambiguous. Germline CDR1 and CDR2: NSQYPW and LRSPGD (reference sequence). V was cut by 1 base and J by 0 bases, with 2 bases left in between. This CDR3 is 13 amino acids long. The DNA read from the CDR3 is TGCACCTGCAGTGCAGTTAGTGCAGAA. It encodes CTCSAVSAE. The entire CDR3 protein is CTCSAVSAETLYF.

The table lists this clone with many counts. Gene names are mouse gene names. The part of the CDR3 DNA that was read is TGCACCTGCAGTGCAGATGTCCAGAACTCC. It specifies CTCSADVQNS. The whole CDR3 region reads CTCSADVQNSDYTF. The chain recombines TRBV1 with TRBJ1-2; D unresolved. The observed sequence ends 4 residues before the CDR3 terminus, with the missing tail filled in from the germline J gene. This CDR3 has 14 amino acids. Germline V lookup: CDR1 NSQYPW, CDR2 LRSPGD (reference sequence). Trimming took 0 bases from V and 2 from J, leaving 7 bases between them.